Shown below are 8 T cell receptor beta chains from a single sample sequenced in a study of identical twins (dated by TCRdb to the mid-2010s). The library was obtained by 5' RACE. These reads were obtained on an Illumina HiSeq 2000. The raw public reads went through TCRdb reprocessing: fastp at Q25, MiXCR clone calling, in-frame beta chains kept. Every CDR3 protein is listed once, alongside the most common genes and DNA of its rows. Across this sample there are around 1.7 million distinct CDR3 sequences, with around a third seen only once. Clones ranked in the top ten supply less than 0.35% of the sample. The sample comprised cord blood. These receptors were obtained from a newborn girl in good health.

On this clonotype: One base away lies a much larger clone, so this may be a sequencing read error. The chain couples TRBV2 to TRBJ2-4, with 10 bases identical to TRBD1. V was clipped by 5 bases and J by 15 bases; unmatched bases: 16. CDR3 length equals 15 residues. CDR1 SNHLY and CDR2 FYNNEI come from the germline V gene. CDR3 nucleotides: TGTGCCAGCAGTACCCGGGACAGGGGTTACCACGAGCGGTACTTC. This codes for CASSTRDRGYHERYF.

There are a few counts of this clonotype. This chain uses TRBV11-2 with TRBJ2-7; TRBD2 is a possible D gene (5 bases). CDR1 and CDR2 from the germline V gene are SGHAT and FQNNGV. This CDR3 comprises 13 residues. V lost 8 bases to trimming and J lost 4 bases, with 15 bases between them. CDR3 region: CASFHGDRYEQYF. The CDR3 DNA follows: TGTGCCAGCTTCCACGGGGATCGATACGAGCAGTACTTC.

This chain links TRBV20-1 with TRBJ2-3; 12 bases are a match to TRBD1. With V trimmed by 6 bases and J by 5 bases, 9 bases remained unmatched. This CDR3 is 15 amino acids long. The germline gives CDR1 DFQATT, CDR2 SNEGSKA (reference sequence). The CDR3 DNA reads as TGCAGTGCAGCGTCCCGGGACAGGGGGCGAGATACGCAGTATTTT. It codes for CSAASRDRGRDTQYF.

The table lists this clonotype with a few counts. This chain's CDR3 is CASSQAVGRNYGYTF. DNA of the CDR3: TGTGCCAGCAGCCAAGCGGTTGGGAGGAACTATGGCTACACCTTC. The gene calls are TRBV3-1 and TRBJ1-2, with D hard to call. CDR3 size: 15 residues. V was clipped by 1 base and J by 2 bases, with 11 bases between them. Germline assignment: CDR1 LGHDT and CDR2 YNNKEL (reference sequence).

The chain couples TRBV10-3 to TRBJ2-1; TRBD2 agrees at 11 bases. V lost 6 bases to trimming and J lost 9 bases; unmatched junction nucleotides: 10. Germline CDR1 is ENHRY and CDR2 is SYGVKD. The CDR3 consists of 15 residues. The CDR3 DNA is TGTGCCATCAGGGAGACTAGCGGGGAAGGTGGTGAGCAGTTCTTC. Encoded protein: CAIRETSGEGGEQFF.

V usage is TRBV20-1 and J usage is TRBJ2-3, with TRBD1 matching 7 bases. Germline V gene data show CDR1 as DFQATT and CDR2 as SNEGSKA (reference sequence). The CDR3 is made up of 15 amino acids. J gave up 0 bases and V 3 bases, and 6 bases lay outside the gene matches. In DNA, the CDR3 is TGCAGTGCTAGGAAGGGGACAGTTAGCACAGATACGCAGTATTTT. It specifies CSARKGTVSTDTQYF.

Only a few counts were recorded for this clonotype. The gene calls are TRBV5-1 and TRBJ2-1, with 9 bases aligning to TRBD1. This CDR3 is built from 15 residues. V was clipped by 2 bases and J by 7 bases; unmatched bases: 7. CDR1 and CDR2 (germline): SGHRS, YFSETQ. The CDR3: CASSFGQGQDNEQFF. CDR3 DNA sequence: TGCGCCAGCAGCTTTGGACAGGGGCAGGATAATGAGCAGTTCTTC.

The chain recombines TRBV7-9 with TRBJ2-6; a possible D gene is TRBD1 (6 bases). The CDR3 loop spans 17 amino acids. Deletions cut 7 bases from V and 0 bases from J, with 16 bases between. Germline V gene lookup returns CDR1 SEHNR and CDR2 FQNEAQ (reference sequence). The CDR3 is CASILTGQNSGANVLTF. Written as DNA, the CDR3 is TGTGCCAGCATCCTAACGGGACAAAACTCTGGGGCCAACGTCCTGACTTTC.